This T cell receptor (beta chain) came from a study of T-cell memory formation after mild COVID-19. General study points: While clones contracting from day 15 to 85 were balanced between CD4 and CD8, later expanders leaned CD4+. Nothing showed for sure that second-wave clones peaking on day 37 were SARS-CoV-2 specific.

Notes on this clonotype: Its antigen is not known.

Sample barcodes and UMIs were carried by the TCR alpha and TCR beta cDNA libraries that 5'RACE generated with constant-segment primers. TCRdb re-analysed the 5' RACE reads in MiXCR, keeping a single row per CDR3 protein. The sample has under 600,000 distinct CDR3 sequences, about 20% seen once. V shed 8 bases and J shed 0 bases, with 16 bases lying between them. Germline V gene lookup returns CDR1 MGHRA and CDR2 YSYEKL. The CDR3 is made up of 15 amino acids. The sequence came from an adult woman who had mild COVID-19 (a few samples of this study predate the infection). Cell type and time point are not known. V usage is TRBV4-1 and J usage is TRBJ1-2, with D uncertain. Sequencing input: PBMCs or a T cell subset sorted from them (not recorded which). In nucleotides, the CDR3 is TGCGCCAGCTCCCCTGCGCTAGCTACTAACTATGGCTACACCTTC. Translation gives CASSPALATNYGYTF.